Following are 14 T cell receptor beta chains from one sample sequenced in a study of OX40 agonist ivuxolimab in advanced cancers. Some clones are missing from TCRdb's copy, which holds only in-frame ones; the method was immunoSEQ multiplex PCR. The sample has more than 55,000 clones, 82% seen once. The material sequenced was CD4+ or CD8+ T cells sorted from blood, taken in a trial of the OX40 agonist ivuxolimab. Source of these receptors: an adult with an advanced solid tumor such as melanoma, head and neck, liver or kidney cancer.

V usage is TRBV4-3 and J usage is TRBJ1-6, with TRBD1 as a possible D gene (5 bases). Trimming shortened V by 4 bases and J by 7 bases, and 17 bases separated the two germline ends. This CDR3 has 16 amino acids. The germline gives CDR1 LGHNA, CDR2 YSLEER. CDR3 bases: TGCGCCAGCAGCCCTATTGGGGGGACTGGAAATTCACCCCTCCACTTT. Translated, it gives CASSPIGGTGNSPLHF.

The V gene is TRBV19, the J gene TRBJ1-5, with unresolved D. V dropped 4 bases and J dropped 7 bases, with 8 bases sitting between them. Germline values: CDR1 LNHDA, CDR2 SQIVND (reference sequence). The CDR3 is 12 amino acids. This CDR3 is CASSKERQPQHF. In DNA form, the CDR3 reads TGTGCCAGTAGTAAGGAAAGACAGCCCCAGCATTTT.

The J gene is TRBJ1-2, the V gene TRBV7-2; D is perhaps TRBD1 (5 bases). Germline CDR1 SGHTA, CDR2 FQGNSA. The V end was cut by 4 bases, the J end by 5 bases, with 14 bases between. The CDR3 runs to 14 residues. CDR3 DNA: TGTGCCAGCAGCTGGAAGGCAGGGTGGTATGGCTACACCTTC. Translated: CASSWKAGWYGYTF. Full variable domain (outside the CDR3, taken from reference TRBV7-2 and TRBJ1-2): GAGVSQSPSNKVTEKGKDVELRCDPISGHTALYWYRQSLGQGLEFLIYFQGNSAPDKSGLPSDRFSAERTGGSVSTLTIQRTQQEDSAVYLCASSWKAGWYGYTFGSGTRLTVV.

The genes are TRBV6-6 and TRBJ2-7; TRBD1 aligns across 11 bases. Per the germline V gene, CDR1 is MNHNY and CDR2 is SVGAGI (reference sequence). CDR3 length equals 15 residues. J lost 3 bases, V lost 2 bases, and 3 bases had no gene match. The CDR3 loop reads CASSYAGTGGYEQYF. DNA for the CDR3: TGTGCCAGCAGTTACGCCGGGACAGGGGGCTACGAGCAGTACTTC.

The rearrangement uses TRBV29-1 and TRBJ1-5, with a possible D match to TRBD1 (6 bases). The ends were cut back, 5 bases at V and 7 bases at J, with 24 bases in the middle. CDR1 is SQVTM and CDR2 is ANQGSEA in the germline V gene. This CDR3 is built from 16 residues. CDR3 sequence: CSVSVGSVGGGQPQHF. The CDR3 DNA sequence: TGCAGCGTTTCGGTAGGGTCAGTGGGGGGCGGCCAGCCCCAGCATTTT. The variable domain in full, with the rest retrieved from reference TRBV29-1 and TRBJ1-5, is SAVISQKPSRDICQRGTSLTIQCQVDSQVTMMFWYRQQPGQSLTLIATANQGSEATYESGFVIDKFPISRPNLTFSTLTVSNMSPEDSSIYLCSVSVGSVGGGQPQHFGDGTRLSIL.

V is TRBV10-3 and J is TRBJ2-7; D unresolved. Germline-derived CDR1 and CDR2 are ENHRY and SYGVKD. V was trimmed by 6 bases and J by 5 bases, leaving 8 bases between them. This CDR3 comprises 11 residues. The CDR3 coding sequence is TGTGCCATCAGGGGGTTCAACGAGCAGTACTTC. This sequence encodes CAIRGFNEQYF.

This rearrangement joins TRBV6-5 to TRBJ2-7, with a tentative D call TRBD1 (5 bases). This CDR3 spans 13 amino acids. V was trimmed by 2 bases and J by 3 bases, leaving 8 bases between them. Germline CDR1 reads MNHEY; CDR2 reads SVGAGI. CDR3 loop: CASSYPGNYEQYF. The DNA of the CDR3 is TGTGCCAGCAGTTACCCAGGGAACTACGAGCAGTACTTC.

The chain recombines TRBV7-2 with TRBJ2-7; the D gene could be TRBD1 or TRBD2 (6 bases each). This CDR3 is built from 15 residues. Germline CDR1 and CDR2: SGHTA and FQGNSA. Deletions cut 1 base from V and 3 bases from J, with 13 bases between. CDR3 nucleotide sequence: TGTGCCAGCAGCTTAGGGGGGGCCGGGGGCTACGAGCAGTACTTC. This gives the protein CASSLGGAGGYEQYF.

The chain combines TRBV14 with TRBJ1-1; a possible D gene is TRBD1 (5 bases). V dropped 0 bases and J dropped 2 bases, with 10 bases sitting between them. Germline CDR1 and CDR2: SGHDN and FVKESK. This CDR3 has 15 amino acids. The CDR3 sequence is CASSQEGTPNTEAFF. DNA of the CDR3: TGTGCCAGCAGCCAAGAAGGGACTCCTAACACTGAAGCTTTCTTT.

The chain couples TRBV25-1 to TRBJ1-2; D is ambiguous. With 6 bases removed from V and 1 base from J, the gap between germline ends came to 15 bases. CDR3 length equals 15 residues. From germline, CDR1 is MGHDK and CDR2 SYGVNS. CDR3 region: CASSGFGSHNYGYTF. The CDR3 DNA reads as TGTGCCAGCAGCGGGTTCGGCAGCCATAACTATGGCTACACCTTC.

V gene TRBV27 combines with J gene TRBJ2-1; no reliable D call. Germline V gives CDR1 MNHEY, CDR2 SMNVEV (reference sequence). The CDR3 sequence is 11 residues long. V was pared by 7 bases and J by 8 bases, with 9 bases between. CDR3 residues: CASIGVHEQFF. The CDR3 coding sequence is TGTGCCAGCATTGGCGTGCATGAGCAGTTCTTC.

The chain uses TRBV7-2 and TRBJ1-5; D may be TRBD1 (6 bases). V was pared by 5 bases and J by 3 bases, with 17 bases between. The CDR3 covers 16 residues. Germline CDR1 is SGHTA and CDR2 is FQGNSA. CDR3 loop: CASSPTDRLNNQPQHF. The CDR3 DNA sequence: TGTGCCAGCAGCCCCACTGACAGGCTTAACAATCAGCCCCAGCATTTT.

This sequence joins TRBV7-2 and TRBJ1-5, with 12 bases aligning to TRBD1. The length of the CDR3 is 17 residues. The junction had 9 bases not matched to a gene; V was cut back by 5 bases and J by 4 bases. From germline, CDR1 is SGHTA and CDR2 FQGNSA. This CDR3 reads CASSPTVGQGANQPQHF. The CDR3 bases are TGTGCCAGCAGCCCAACAGTGGGACAGGGGGCAAATCAGCCCCAGCATTTT.

The chain has TRBV6-5 and TRBJ1-6; 11 bases agree with TRBD1. There are 15 residues in the CDR3. The ends lost 7 bases at V and 7 bases at J; junction bases unmatched: 6. Germline CDR1 and CDR2: MNHEY and SVGAGI. CDR3 DNA: TGTGCCAGCAACCGGGACAGGGGGACAAATTCACCCCTCCACTTT. Its translation is CASNRDRGTNSPLHF.